The rows below give T cell receptor beta chains drawn from one sample of a study of cytomegalovirus exposure and HLA in healthy donors. TCRdb's copy holds only in-frame clones and misses some; the assay was immunoSEQ multiplex PCR. Of some 190,000 clones in the sample, about four fifths were seen once. The specimen sequenced was PBMCs. These receptors all come from a man aged 35 to 55 in good health and CMV-seropositive. The conserved cysteine and the conserved F or W are not part of the CDR3 here. The order of the fields is D gene, V gene, J gene, CDR3 protein. A D gene is named only where the DNA matches it firmly.

d_call: TRBD2
v_call: TRBV27
j_call: TRBJ2-4
cdr3_aa: ASSLSAGAVTIQY

d_call: TRBD2
v_call: TRBV2
j_call: -
cdr3_aa: ASLGGYEQY

d_call: -
v_call: TRBV5-1
j_call: TRBJ1-2
cdr3_aa: ASSLAGDDGYT

d_call: -
v_call: TRBV30
j_call: TRBJ1-1
cdr3_aa: AWSQTYRTLNTEAF

d_call: -
v_call: TRBV6-1
j_call: TRBJ1-1
cdr3_aa: ASNREGVMNTEAF

d_call: TRBD1
v_call: TRBV10-3
j_call: TRBJ1-1
cdr3_aa: AISKGQENTEAF

d_call: -
v_call: TRBV28
j_call: TRBJ2-3
cdr3_aa: ASSGNKVEAGNNPDTQY

d_call: TRBD2
v_call: TRBV6-5
j_call: TRBJ2-7
cdr3_aa: ASSYGGSGSYEQY

d_call: -
v_call: TRBV6-6
j_call: TRBJ2-7
cdr3_aa: ASTPSGRAEQY

d_call: TRBD1
v_call: TRBV25-1
j_call: TRBJ2-5
cdr3_aa: ASNRGETQY

d_call: TRBD2
v_call: TRBV28
j_call: TRBJ2-3
cdr3_aa: ASSRLATDTQY

d_call: -
v_call: TRBV25-1
j_call: TRBJ1-1
cdr3_aa: ASRRGNTEAF

d_call: -
v_call: TRBV6-5
j_call: TRBJ2-7
cdr3_aa: ASSYSGQGIYEQY

d_call: TRBD1
v_call: TRBV28
j_call: TRBJ1-2
cdr3_aa: ASSLDRGLIFNYGYT

d_call: TRBD2
v_call: TRBV11-1
j_call: TRBJ2-7
cdr3_aa: ASSLDLGTSVSYEQY

d_call: TRBD2
v_call: TRBV18
j_call: TRBJ2-1
cdr3_aa: ASSPPRERHNEQF

d_call: -
v_call: TRBV6-1
j_call: TRBJ2-7
cdr3_aa: ASSDPGGGNYEQY

d_call: -
v_call: TRBV5-1
j_call: TRBJ2-6
cdr3_aa: ASSLPGSGANVLT

d_call: TRBD1
v_call: TRBV28
j_call: TRBJ1-5
cdr3_aa: ASSLPATGNQPQH

d_call: -
v_call: TRBV6-1
j_call: TRBJ1-2
cdr3_aa: ASSEPNRVGYGYT

d_call: TRBD1
v_call: TRBV6-6
j_call: TRBJ1-1
cdr3_aa: ASSYAAGGEAF

d_call: TRBD1
v_call: TRBV7-2
j_call: TRBJ1-3
cdr3_aa: ASSSWTGSSGNTIY

d_call: -
v_call: TRBV7-2
j_call: TRBJ2-1
cdr3_aa: ASSPLRGFEQF

d_call: -
v_call: TRBV25-1
j_call: TRBJ1-4
cdr3_aa: ASTGNSEKLF

d_call: -
v_call: TRBV20-1
j_call: TRBJ2-1
cdr3_aa: SAKDGGEQF

d_call: TRBD1
v_call: TRBV27
j_call: TRBJ2-7
cdr3_aa: ASSLLGGQGAREQY

d_call: TRBD1
v_call: TRBV2
j_call: TRBJ2-5
cdr3_aa: ASTRTGETQY

d_call: -
v_call: TRBV7-8
j_call: TRBJ1-5
cdr3_aa: ASSLVRGGQPQH

d_call: TRBD1
v_call: TRBV2
j_call: TRBJ1-1
cdr3_aa: ASELSAPGTGRTEAF

d_call: -
v_call: TRBV19
j_call: TRBJ1-1
cdr3_aa: ASSTQGISAEAF

d_call: -
v_call: TRBV7-2
j_call: TRBJ2-1
cdr3_aa: ASSLGAGTYNEQF

d_call: -
v_call: TRBV2
j_call: TRBJ2-5
cdr3_aa: ASSYVVGETQY

d_call: TRBD2
v_call: TRBV10-3
j_call: TRBJ2-3
cdr3_aa: AIRGTTTDTQY

d_call: TRBD1
v_call: TRBV28
j_call: TRBJ1-5
cdr3_aa: ASSHPGQGILLQH

d_call: -
v_call: TRBV28
j_call: TRBJ1-1
cdr3_aa: ASSLQVSTEAF

d_call: -
v_call: TRBV5-4
j_call: TRBJ1-2
cdr3_aa: ASRRIEGESYGYT

d_call: -
v_call: TRBV29-1
j_call: TRBJ1-1
cdr3_aa: SVVIKRSTEAF

d_call: -
v_call: TRBV7-2
j_call: TRBJ1-1
cdr3_aa: ASSLVDGSEAF

d_call: -
v_call: TRBV7-9
j_call: TRBJ1-5
cdr3_aa: ASSQGKGQPQH

d_call: TRBD1
v_call: TRBV5-6
j_call: TRBJ2-3
cdr3_aa: ASSLGLLGQGTTDTQY

d_call: TRBD1
v_call: TRBV7-6
j_call: TRBJ1-4
cdr3_aa: ASRKGAGGPHEKLF

d_call: -
v_call: TRBV10-3
j_call: TRBJ1-1
cdr3_aa: AISEATGTAEAF

d_call: -
v_call: TRBV5-6
j_call: TRBJ2-7
cdr3_aa: ASSRIDSMASYEQY

d_call: -
v_call: TRBV7-8
j_call: TRBJ1-3
cdr3_aa: ASSPLGRAGNTIY

d_call: -
v_call: TRBV27
j_call: TRBJ2-5
cdr3_aa: ASSFGSGGLGRETQY

d_call: -
v_call: TRBV19
j_call: TRBJ2-7
cdr3_aa: ASSAGFYYEQY

d_call: TRBD1
v_call: TRBV18
j_call: TRBJ2-1
cdr3_aa: ASSRTGDNEQF

d_call: -
v_call: TRBV28
j_call: TRBJ1-3
cdr3_aa: ASRLSGAGNTIY

d_call: -
v_call: TRBV6-6
j_call: TRBJ1-3
cdr3_aa: TSSYLSGQGNTIY

d_call: -
v_call: TRBV6-1
j_call: TRBJ2-4
cdr3_aa: ASISDTLAKNIQY

d_call: TRBD1
v_call: TRBV9
j_call: TRBJ2-7
cdr3_aa: ASSGGQGASYEQY

d_call: -
v_call: TRBV7-9
j_call: TRBJ1-5
cdr3_aa: ASSLQTGDQPQH

d_call: -
v_call: TRBV10-3
j_call: TRBJ1-3
cdr3_aa: AISEVSLVSGNTIY

d_call: TRBD1
v_call: TRBV6-1
j_call: TRBJ2-7
cdr3_aa: ASSGIGQDYEQY